This is a list of T cell receptor beta chains from one sample in a study of radiation and T cells in renal cell carcinoma. TCRdb keeps only in-frame clones here, not all; method: immunoSEQ multiplex PCR. The sample has about 150,000 clones, roughly 87% seen once. Sequenced material: blood, taken from a patient whose treatment included radiotherapy and nephrectomy. These receptor sequences come from a woman aged 45-60 years with renal cell carcinoma. Both conserved end residues are part of each CDR3. The D gene is left open where the match is weak. A row's size may be missing; if present it is once, few, many or a size class.

>.|TRBV18|.|TRBJ2-5
CASSPDYLETQYF
TGTGCCAGCTCACCAGACTACTTGGAGACCCAGTACTTC
>.|TRBV30|once|TRBJ2-2
CAWTGLHTGELFF
TGTGCCTGGACGGGACTTCACACCGGGGAGCTGTTTTTT
>.|TRBV7-9|.|TRBJ2-5
CASSLWGGQRETQYF
TGTGCCAGCAGCTTATGGGGGGGCCAGAGGGAGACCCAGTACTTC
>.|TRBV14|.|TRBJ1-2
CASSHGHGANYGYTF
TGTGCCAGCAGCCACGGGCATGGGGCTAACTATGGCTACACCTTC
>.|TRBV9|.|TRBJ2-3
CASSVGGDTQYF
TGTGCCAGCAGCGTAGGTGGGGATACGCAGTATTTT
>.|TRBV7-2|.|TRBJ2-1
CASSLVDGLVFF
TGTGCCAGCAGCTTAGTTGACGGACTTGTGTTCTTC
>.|TRBV19|.|TRBJ2-6
CASSIVGGSSGANVLTF
TGTGCCAGTAGTATAGTAGGCGGATCCTCTGGGGCCAACGTCCTGACTTTC
>TRBD1|TRBV6-6|.|TRBJ1-6
CASSEREAGGSPLHF
TGTGCCAGCAGTGAGCGGGAGGCAGGGGGCTCACCCCTCCACTTT
>.|TRBV5-1|many|TRBJ1-1
CASSSTDITPGNTEAFF
TGCGCCAGCAGCTCGACAGATATCACTCCTGGGAACACTGAAGCTTTCTTT
>.|TRBV18|.|TRBJ1-2
CASSPRKTGFYGYTF
TGTGCCAGCTCACCTCGAAAGACAGGTTTTTATGGCTACACCTTC
>.|TRBV2|.|TRBJ1-2
CASKKENGYTF
TGTGCCAGCAAAAAGGAAAATGGCTACACCTTC
>TRBD2|TRBV10-1|once|TRBJ2-1
CASSEKVAGGNNEQFF
TGCGCCAGCAGTGAGAAGGTAGCGGGGGGGAACAATGAGCAGTTCTTC
>TRBD1|TRBV2|.|TRBJ1-4
CASSDGTVANEKLFF
TGTGCCAGCAGCGATGGGACAGTTGCTAATGAAAAACTGTTTTTT
>.|TRBV6-1|once|TRBJ2-7
CASSEWGRAGYEQYF
TGTGCCAGCAGTGAATGGGGGCGGGCCGGCTACGAGCAGTACTTC
>.|TRBV7-9|once|TRBJ2-5
CASSLPGEETQYF
TGTGCCAGCAGCTTACCAGGAGAAGAGACCCAGTACTTC
>.|TRBV5-6|.|TRBJ1-4
CASSFWSEKLFF
TGTGCCAGCAGCTTTTGGTCAGAAAAACTGTTTTTT
>TRBD1|TRBV5-1|.|TRBJ1-1
CASSGRQGVKNTEAFF
TGCGCCAGCAGCGGCAGACAGGGGGTGAAGAACACTGAAGCTTTCTTT
>TRBD1|TRBV27|.|TRBJ2-5
CARSPQGAGETQYF
TGTGCCAGGAGTCCGCAGGGGGCAGGAGAGACCCAGTACTTC
>.|TRBV5-4|.|TRBJ1-1
CASSARGGVITEAFF
TGTGCCAGCAGCGCCCGGGGGGGCGTAATCACTGAAGCTTTCTTT
>.|TRBV18|.|TRBJ1-3
CASSLPGQHFSGNTIYF
TGTGCCAGCTCACTCCCCGGACAGCACTTCTCTGGAAACACCATATATTTT
>.|TRBV7-2|.|TRBJ1-1
CASSLHMNTEAFF
TGTGCCAGCAGCCTACATATGAACACTGAAGCTTTCTTT
>.|TRBV6-1|once|TRBJ2-4
CASSGGYRVGENIQYF
TGTGCCAGCAGTGGAGGATACAGGGTGGGTGAAAACATTCAGTACTTC
>.|TRBV2|.|TRBJ1-6
CASSEALGQPNSPLHF
TGTGCCAGCAGTGAAGCGCTCGGACAGCCCAATTCACCCCTCCACTTT
>TRBD1|TRBV6-6|.|TRBJ1-4
CASSPTGGSNEKLFF
TGTGCCAGCAGTCCCACAGGGGGCAGTAATGAAAAACTGTTTTTT
>TRBD1|TRBV30|.|TRBJ1-6
CAWNRDRSSYNSPLHF
TGTGCCTGGAACCGGGACAGGAGCTCCTATAATTCACCCCTCCACTTT
>.|TRBV30|.|TRBJ1-5
CAWSRRGNQPQHF
TGTGCCTGGAGTCGACGAGGTAATCAGCCCCAGCATTTT
>.|TRBV5-5|.|TRBJ1-3
CASSLNYHGNTIYF
TGTGCCAGCAGCCTTAACTACCATGGAAACACCATATATTTT
>.|TRBV7-8|.|TRBJ2-1
CASSSGLGSEQFF
TGTGCCAGCAGCTCGGGACTTGGCTCGGAGCAGTTCTTC
>.|TRBV7-9|.|TRBJ1-5
CASSLRGKPQHF
TGTGCCAGCAGCTTACGGGGTAAGCCCCAGCATTTT
>.|TRBV10-3|.|TRBJ2-2
CAISEYGDTGELFF
TGTGCCATCAGTGAGTACGGGGACACCGGGGAGCTGTTTTTT
>.|TRBV6-5|.|TRBJ1-2
CASSFGLGDGYTF
TGTGCCAGCTCCTTTGGTTTAGGGGATGGCTACACCTTC
>.|TRBV20-1|.|TRBJ2-5
CNPTLIGAQYF
TGCAACCCCACCCTCATCGGTGCCCAGTACTTC
>.|TRBV2|.|TRBJ1-3
CASTLGRGASGNTIYF
TGTGCCAGCACCCTGGGGAGGGGGGCTTCTGGAAACACCATATATTTT
>.|TRBV5-4|.|TRBJ2-3
CASSLGGGQPHTDTQYF
TGTGCCAGCAGCTTGGGGGGTGGACAGCCACACACAGATACGCAGTATTTT
>TRBD2|TRBV11-1|once|TRBJ2-7
CASSLGGGAVYEQYF
TGTGCCAGCAGCTTGGGCGGGGGGGCCGTGTACGAGCAGTACTTC
>TRBD1|TRBV6-5|.|TRBJ1-4
CASSTTGGREKLFF
TGTGCCAGCAGTACCACAGGGGGCAGGGAAAAACTGTTTTTT
>TRBD1|TRBV18|.|TRBJ1-1
CASSMTGYGTEAFF
TGTGCCAGCTCTATGACAGGGTACGGGACTGAAGCTTTCTTT
>.|TRBV6-1|few|TRBJ1-6
CASSGSGTLDSPLHF
TGTGCCAGCAGTGGCTCCGGGACACTTGATTCACCCCTCCACTTT
>TRBD2|TRBV30|.|TRBJ2-7
CAWSIGGVYEQYF
TGTGCCTGGAGTATCGGGGGGGTCTACGAGCAGTACTTC
>.|TRBV27|.|TRBJ2-7
CASSFGRSGEQYF
TGTGCCAGCAGTTTTGGTCGATCCGGCGAGCAGTACTTC
>TRBD1|TRBV12-5|.|TRBJ1-5
CASGRDRLSNQPQHF
TGTGCTAGTGGACGGGACAGGCTAAGCAATCAGCCCCAGCATTTT
>TRBD1|TRBV29-1|.|TRBJ1-1
CSVDDRGAAFF
TGCAGCGTTGACGACAGGGGGGCAGCTTTCTTT
>.|TRBV7-8|.|TRBJ1-2
CASSILLRQDNYGYTF
TGTGCCAGCAGCATATTATTACGACAGGATAACTATGGCTACACCTTC
>.|TRBV9|.|TRBJ2-3
CASSARVFSDTQYF
TGTGCCAGCAGCGCCAGGGTTTTCTCAGATACGCAGTATTTT
>.|TRBV30|.|TRBJ2-3
CAWSGGGTDTQYF
TGTGCCTGGAGTGGGGGGGGCACAGATACGCAGTATTTT
>.|TRBV5-8|.|TRBJ1-3
CASSWVMGGANTIYF
TGTGCCAGCAGCTGGGTTATGGGGGGCGCGAACACCATATATTTT
>.|TRBV6-5|.|TRBJ1-3
CASSSRRSSGNTIYF
TGTGCCAGCAGTTCGCGCAGGAGCTCTGGAAACACCATATATTTT
>.|TRBV10-3|.|TRBJ1-5
CAISEFGSSNQPQHF
TGTGCCATCAGTGAGTTCGGCAGTAGTAATCAGCCCCAGCATTTT
>TRBD1|TRBV28|.|TRBJ1-6
CASSPWTGGVYSPLHF
TGTGCCAGCAGTCCCTGGACAGGGGGCGTATATTCACCCCTCCACTTT
>.|TRBV18|.|TRBJ1-3
CASSPNSLEGNTIYF
TGTGCCAGCTCACCAAACAGCTTGGAGGGAAACACCATATATTTT
>TRBD1|TRBV19|.|TRBJ1-2
CASGQGYDYGYTF
TGTGCCAGTGGACAGGGGTACGACTATGGCTACACCTTC
>.|TRBV7-3|few|TRBJ1-1
CASSLQGSTEAFF
TGTGCCAGCAGCTTACAAGGAAGCACTGAAGCTTTCTTT
>TRBD1|TRBV10-3|.|TRBJ1-1
CAMGQGAGYTEAFF
TGTGCCATGGGACAGGGGGCAGGATACACTGAAGCTTTCTTT
>.|TRBV4-1|.|TRBJ2-3
CASKMGLSTDTQYF
TGCGCCAGCAAAATGGGACTTAGCACAGATACGCAGTATTTT
>.|TRBV9|.|TRBJ1-3
CASSVRNSGNTIYF
TGTGCCAGCAGCGTAAGGAACTCTGGAAACACCATATATTTT
>TRBD1|TRBV2|.|TRBJ1-6
CARGGDRNSPLHF
TGTGCCAGGGGGGGGGACAGGAATTCACCCCTCCACTTT
>.|TRBV19|.|TRBJ2-3
CASSILAGTASTDTQYF
TGTGCCAGTAGTATCTTGGCGGGGACCGCTAGCACAGATACGCAGTATTTT
>.|TRBV7-9|.|TRBJ1-1
CASSLSGTPSTEAFF
TGTGCCAGCAGCTTGTCAGGAACTCCTTCCACTGAAGCTTTCTTT
>.|TRBV7-9|.|TRBJ2-7
CASSLRLRDEQYF
TGTGCCAGCAGCTTACGTCTCAGGGACGAGCAGTACTTC